This TCR beta chain was identified in a study of cytomegalovirus exposure and HLA in healthy donors. About this clone itself: What it binds is unknown.

The CDR3 is 14 residues long. Germline CDR1 reads GTSNPN; CDR2 reads SVGIG (reference sequence). Trimming pared 4 bases from V and 5 bases from J, leaving 17 bases between. Points from the study as a whole: In vitro work confirmed that three CMV-associated chains recognize CMV antigens.

The PCR contained 60 Vbeta and 13 Jbeta primers. Generated by immunoSEQ multiplex PCR, the TCRdb table keeps only in-frame clones and is missing some. The repertoire consists of about 170,000 clones, with roughly 88% occurring once and the leading ten covering 1.2%. The sequenced material came from PBMCs. The chain is built from TRBV30 and TRBJ1-1; D may be TRBD1 (6 bases). The sequence derives from a boy under 10 years old in good health and CMV-seronegative. The CDR3 nucleotides read TGTGCCTGGAAGGGTACAGGGATGTATACTGAAGCTTTCTTT. This sequence encodes CAWKGTGMYTEAFF. The full variable domain, its missing parts supplied by reference TRBV30 and TRBJ1-1, is SQTIHQWPATLVQPVGSPLSLECTVEGTSNPNLYWYRQAAGRGLQLLFYSVGIGQISSEVPQNLSASRPQDRQFILSSKKLLLSDSGFYLCAWKGTGMYTEAFFGQGTRLTVV.